A selection of T cell receptor beta chains follows, all from one sample in a study. TCRdb re-called the RT-PCR reads through MiXCR, storing one row per CDR3 protein. The sample carries about 680,000 distinct CDR3 sequences, 11% to 15% recorded once. The specimen was memory CD4+ T cells from blood. Every receptor here comes from a female donor in good health, serving as a healthy control. The CDR3 runs from the conserved cysteine through the conserved F or W. Fields, in order: V gene, J gene, D gene, clone size, CDR3 protein, CDR3 DNA. The D gene is left open where the match is weak. Clone size is shown for a subset of rows, as once, few, many or a class of expanded clone.

V gene: TRBV19
J gene: TRBJ1-2
D gene: -
clone size: -
CDR3 protein: CASSIDRGWTGYTF
CDR3 DNA: TGTGCCAGTAGTATAGATCGAGGCTGGACCGGCTACACCTTC

V gene: TRBV28
J gene: TRBJ2-1
D gene: TRBD1
clone size: few
CDR3 protein: CASRPRGDRDRNEQFF
CDR3 DNA: TGTGCCAGCAGGCCCCGTGGGGACAGGGATAGGAATGAGCAGTTCTTC

V gene: TRBV6-2/TRBV6-3
J gene: TRBJ2-1
D gene: TRBD2
clone size: many
CDR3 protein: CASSYASGRGEQFF
CDR3 DNA: TGTGCCAGCAGTTACGCTAGCGGTCGTGGTGAGCAGTTCTTC

V gene: TRBV28
J gene: TRBJ1-4
D gene: -
clone size: -
CDR3 protein: CASGLWDVTTNEKLFF
CDR3 DNA: TGTGCCAGCGGCTTGTGGGACGTTACAACTAATGAAAAACTGTTTTTT

V gene: TRBV12-3/TRBV12-4
J gene: TRBJ1-1
D gene: -
clone size: -
CDR3 protein: CASGPQRRTEAFF
CDR3 DNA: TGTGCCAGCGGCCCCCAAAGGCGGACTGAAGCTTTCTTT

V gene: TRBV19
J gene: TRBJ2-7
D gene: -
clone size: -
CDR3 protein: CASSQQAGREQYF
CDR3 DNA: TGTGCCAGTAGTCAACAGGCAGGGCGTGAGCAGTACTTC

V gene: TRBV4-2
J gene: TRBJ2-3
D gene: -
clone size: many
CDR3 protein: CASSQRRQFDTQYF
CDR3 DNA: TGTGCCAGCAGCCAAAGACGACAGTTCGATACGCAGTATTTT

V gene: TRBV9
J gene: TRBJ2-7
D gene: -
clone size: few
CDR3 protein: CASSVAHESYEQYF
CDR3 DNA: TGTGCCAGCAGCGTAGCTCATGAATCCTACGAGCAGTACTTC

V gene: TRBV7-2
J gene: TRBJ2-7
D gene: TRBD2
clone size: few
CDR3 protein: CASSLVAGNEQYF
CDR3 DNA: TGTGCCAGCAGCTTAGTAGCGGGGAACGAGCAGTACTTC

V gene: TRBV18
J gene: TRBJ2-2
D gene: -
clone size: -
CDR3 protein: CASSLSSGDLSGELFF
CDR3 DNA: TGTGCCAGCTCACTCTCTTCGGGAGACCTGTCCGGGGAGCTGTTTTTT

V gene: TRBV30
J gene: TRBJ1-3
D gene: -
clone size: -
CDR3 protein: CAWDKGGNTIYF
CDR3 DNA: TGTGCCTGGGATAAGGGTGGAAACACCATATATTTT

V gene: TRBV12-3/TRBV12-4
J gene: TRBJ2-3
D gene: TRBD2
clone size: many
CDR3 protein: CASRPLAGGSDTQYF
CDR3 DNA: TGTGCCAGCAGACCCCTAGCGGGAGGGTCAGATACGCAGTATTTT

V gene: TRBV7-2
J gene: TRBJ2-4
D gene: TRBD1
clone size: few
CDR3 protein: CASSSRRTGAGDIQYF
CDR3 DNA: TGTGCCAGCAGCTCTAGACGGACAGGGGCTGGGGACATTCAGTACTTC

V gene: TRBV5-6
J gene: TRBJ2-1
D gene: -
clone size: -
CDR3 protein: CASSLGQFDEQFF
CDR3 DNA: TGTGCCAGCAGCTTGGGACAGTTCGATGAGCAGTTCTTC

V gene: TRBV5-1
J gene: TRBJ1-1
D gene: -
clone size: -
CDR3 protein: CASSLEGGTHTEAFF
CDR3 DNA: TGCGCCAGCAGCTTGGAAGGAGGGACGCACACTGAAGCTTTCTTT

V gene: TRBV6-5
J gene: TRBJ2-3
D gene: TRBD2
clone size: few
CDR3 protein: CAHGERDRGTQYF
CDR3 DNA: TGTGCCCACGGTGAGCGGGACCGCGGTACGCAGTATTTT

V gene: TRBV9
J gene: TRBJ1-1
D gene: TRBD1
clone size: many
CDR3 protein: CASSRGQGGTEAFF
CDR3 DNA: TGTGCCAGCAGCAGGGGACAGGGGGGCACTGAAGCTTTCTTT

V gene: TRBV20-1
J gene: TRBJ2-1
D gene: -
clone size: few
CDR3 protein: CSARVPSRFEQFF
CDR3 DNA: TGCAGTGCTAGAGTCCCCTCTCGCTTTGAGCAGTTCTTC

V gene: TRBV25-1
J gene: TRBJ2-7
D gene: TRBD1
clone size: few
CDR3 protein: CASDRGLGYEQYF
CDR3 DNA: TGTGCCAGCGACAGGGGTTTGGGCTACGAGCAGTACTTC

V gene: TRBV6-5
J gene: TRBJ1-4
D gene: -
clone size: many
CDR3 protein: CASSYVGGTNEKLFF
CDR3 DNA: TGTGCCAGCAGTTACGTTGGGGGGACTAATGAAAAACTGTTTTTT

V gene: TRBV28
J gene: TRBJ2-2
D gene: TRBD1
clone size: -
CDR3 protein: CASSLDRALNTGELFF
CDR3 DNA: TGTGCCAGCAGTTTAGACAGGGCCCTGAACACCGGGGAGCTGTTTTTT

V gene: TRBV5-1
J gene: TRBJ1-1
D gene: -
clone size: -
CDR3 protein: CASSFSSTEAFF
CDR3 DNA: TGCGCCAGCAGCTTTTCCTCCACTGAAGCTTTCTTT